This T cell receptor beta chain was sequenced during a study of Graves' ophthalmopathy and Graves' hyperthyroidism. Overall study findings and caveats: Cross-validated, the 13-signature model showed 87.88%/81.08% sensitivity/specificity, and 80%/75% in the test set. The model forecast ophthalmopathy progression, reaching roughly 65% sensitivity and 72% to 80% specificity.

This clonotype came up many times. Its matching antigen is unknown. TCR beta CDR3 amplification used RNA transcripts. RT-PCR with HTBI primers came first, then second-round multiplex PCR. TCRdb reanalysed the multiplex PCR reads using MiXCR and keeps one entry per CDR3 protein. The data hold about 220,000 distinct CDR3 sequences, with roughly a fifth observed a single time. In donors with ophthalmopathy, activity was moderate-to-severe, with CAS ≥3, NOSPECS ≥4 and duration under 3 months. Other autoimmune diseases, uncontrolled infections, pregnancy and lactation each led to patient exclusion. V was pared by 6 bases and J by 4 bases, with 18 bases between. The CDR3 covers 15 residues. The V gene's germline CDR1 is MGHDK and CDR2 SYGVNS.

The chain joins TRBV25-1 to TRBJ1-1; D may be TRBD1 (6 bases). The sequenced sample consisted of peripheral blood. The TCR originated in a woman aged 45-60 years with Graves' ophthalmopathy. The CDR3 bases are TGTGCCAGCAGCTATAACAGGGAGGAAGTCACTGAAGCTTTCTTT. It encodes CASSYNREEVTEAFF.